The T cell receptor beta chain described here comes from a study of regulatory T cells in long-lasting Graves disease. Study observations and caveats: It was possible that the small sample size reduced accuracy. The study found TRBV28, TRBJ1-2 and TRBJ2-5 favored in persistent disease. Persistent Graves' patients possessed reduced TCR diversity relative to recently diagnosed ones.

Ten or more counts support this clonotype. What it recognizes is unknown. V was clipped by 5 bases and J by 10 bases; unmatched bases: 5. The CDR3 covers 12 residues. Germline V gene sequence: CDR1 KGHSH, CDR2 LQKENI. Both iRepertoire HTBI primers and Arm-PCR of CDR3 regions were used to build the TCR beta libraries. TCRdb used MiXCR to reprocess the multiplex PCR reads, holding one entry per CDR3 protein. The table lists around 500,000 distinct CDR3 sequences, 20% to 25% of them singletons. Time point given: persistent/refractory GD, antithyroid drugs over 5 years with positive TRAb. RNA from PBMCs was the source of the TCR library. Patients all came to the study from an endocrinology department in Xi'an, China.

J is TRBJ1-1 and V is TRBV18, with 9 nucleotides matching TRBD1. The sequences come from peripheral blood mononuclear cells (PBMCs), collected when the disease was refractory, from a patient treated with antithyroid drugs. This TCR derives from a female donor with Graves disease. CDR3 sequence: CASSTRDRAAFF. For the CDR3, the DNA is TGTGCCAGCTCAACCCGGGACAGGGCAGCTTTCTTT.